Shown below are 27 T cell receptor beta chains from a single sample sequenced in a study of cytomegalovirus exposure and HLA in healthy donors. Sequencing used immunoSEQ multiplex PCR; TCRdb keeps in-frame clones, though not all of them. Here the sample spans 250,000 to 300,000 clones, around 87% being singletons. The sequenced sample was PBMCs. These receptors were taken from a woman aged 18-29 years in good health and CMV-seronegative.

This clone appeared once. The V and J genes are TRBV28 and TRBJ2-7; D possibly corresponds to TRBD1 (6 bases). Trimming pared 9 bases from V and 0 bases from J, leaving 15 bases between. This CDR3 region has 14 residues. Per germline, CDR1 MDHEN and CDR2 SYDVKM. The DNA of the CDR3 is TGTGCCAGTGCCATAACAGGGATCTCCTACGAGCAGTACTTC. This translates into CASAITGISYEQYF.

The chain is built from TRBV6-6 and TRBJ1-2, with D tentatively TRBD1 (5 bases). V dropped 6 bases and J dropped 2 bases, with 16 bases sitting between them. CDR3 length: 15 residues. Germline assignment: CDR1 MNHNY and CDR2 SVGAGI (reference sequence). The CDR3 here is CASSQAGTLNYGYTF. CDR3 in DNA: TGTGCCAGCAGCCAAGCAGGGACTTTGAACTATGGCTACACCTTC.

The V gene is TRBV5-4, the J gene TRBJ2-2; D ambiguous. The CDR3 totals 15 residues. V lost 0 bases, J lost 1 base, and 7 bases lay in between. From germline, CDR1 is SGHNT and CDR2 YYREEE (reference sequence). CDR3 nucleotides: TGTGCCAGCAGCTTGGTTCAGTTGAACACCGGGGAGCTGTTTTTT. It codes for CASSLVQLNTGELFF.

The chain employs TRBV2 and TRBJ2-7, with 7 bases lining up with TRBD1. V lost 6 bases, J lost 6 bases, and 2 bases stayed unmatched. The CDR3 length is 11 residues. Germline CDR1 and CDR2: SNHLY and FYNNEI. This CDR3 reads CASRGQLEQYV. CDR3 coding DNA: TGTGCCAGCAGGGGACAGCTCGAGCAGTACGTC.

This clone has just one count. The CDR3 DNA follows: TGCGCCAGCAGTGAGTCTCGGTCAGGGTTGACTGAAGCTTTCTTT. This codes for CASSESRSGLTEAFF. The chain couples TRBV10-1 to TRBJ1-1; a weak D match, TRBD1 (5 bases). Germline values: CDR1 WNHNN, CDR2 SYGVQD (reference sequence). V dropped 0 bases and J dropped 5 bases, with 13 bases sitting between them. The CDR3 runs 15 residues.

This chain connects TRBV7-2 to TRBJ1-2; no firm D call. The V and J ends lost 1 base and 7 bases respectively, with 13 bases between them. Per germline, CDR1 SGHTA and CDR2 FQGNSA. The CDR3 extends over 14 amino acids. The CDR3 DNA is TGTGCCAGCAGCTTAGGGAGCACCGTATCTGGCTACACCTTC. The encoded protein is CASSLGSTVSGYTF.

This sequence joins TRBV4-1 and TRBJ1-3, with 7 bases identical to TRBD1. Germline V gene sequence: CDR1 MGHRA, CDR2 YSYEKL. Unmatched junction bases numbered 9, after V lost 0 bases and J lost 4 bases. The CDR3 has 17 residues. The CDR3 sequence is CASSQDPPGQMGNTIYF. CDR3 in DNA: TGCGCCAGCAGCCAAGATCCGCCGGGACAGATGGGAAACACCATATATTTT.

V gene TRBV9 combines with J gene TRBJ1-3; D is undetermined. This CDR3 contains 18 residues. Germline assignment: CDR1 SGDLS and CDR2 YYNGEE. V lost 3 bases, J lost 0 bases, and 19 bases lay in between. The CDR3 spells CASSARDDYPRSGNTIYF. The CDR3 nucleotides read TGTGCCAGCAGCGCTCGAGACGACTACCCTCGCTCTGGAAACACCATATATTTT.

This rearrangement joins TRBV7-9 to TRBJ1-5; D perhaps matches TRBD1 (6 bases). In germline, CDR1 is SEHNR, CDR2 FQNEAQ (reference sequence). V lost 5 bases to trimming and J lost 7 bases, with 18 bases between them. This CDR3 spans 15 amino acids. CDR3 loop: CASSLGGRGAQPQHF. The CDR3 DNA reads TGTGCCAGCAGCCTCGGGGGGCGCGGGGCACAGCCCCAGCATTTT.

This chain connects TRBV11-3 to TRBJ2-1; D remains unclear. From germline, CDR1 is SGHNT and CDR2 YENEEA. The CDR3 consists of 13 residues. Trimming shortened V by 5 bases and J by 1 base, and 6 bases separated the two germline ends. The CDR3 coding sequence is TGTGCCAGCAGCCTTACTTCCTACAATGAGCAGTTCTTC. As protein: CASSLTSYNEQFF. The full variable domain, in which reference TRBV11-3 and TRBJ2-1 provide the parts outside the CDR3, is EAGVVQSPRYKIIEKKQPVAFWCNPISGHNTLYWYLQNLGQGPELLIRYENEEAVDDSQLPKDRFSAERLKGVDSTLKIQPAELGDSAVYLCASSLTSYNEQFFGPGTRLTVL.

The rearrangement links TRBV6-5 to TRBJ2-5; weak D call: TRBD1 (5 bases). CDR1 MNHEY and CDR2 SVGAGI come from the germline V gene. The V end was cut by 4 bases, the J end by 5 bases, with 14 bases between. The CDR3 is made up of 14 amino acids. Here the CDR3 reads CASSWGRREETQYF. The CDR3 DNA follows: TGTGCCAGCAGTTGGGGCAGGAGAGAGGAGACCCAGTACTTC.

The CDR3, as DNA: TGTGCCATCAGCACACAGAATAGCAATCAGCCCCAGCATTTT. Amino acid sequence: CAISTQNSNQPQHF. The chain is built from TRBV10-3 and TRBJ1-5; D is ambiguous. CDR3 length: 14 amino acids. Trimming took off 6 bases at V and 0 bases at J, with 9 bases between the two ends. From germline, CDR1 is ENHRY and CDR2 SYGVKD.

The chain employs TRBV5-5 and TRBJ2-5, with TRBD1 matching 7 bases. V was clipped by 0 bases and J by 2 bases; unmatched bases: 4. Looked up from germline, CDR1 is SGHKS and CDR2 is YYEKEE (reference sequence). CDR3 size: 15 residues. The CDR3 spells CASSLGGTAQETQYF. For the CDR3, the DNA is TGTGCCAGCAGCTTGGGGGGGACAGCACAAGAGACCCAGTACTTC.

The rearrangement links TRBV15 to TRBJ2-1; a possible D gene is TRBD1 (6 bases). The V and J ends lost 1 base and 6 bases respectively, with 16 bases between them. CDR1 is LNHNV and CDR2 is YYDKDF in the germline V gene (reference sequence). The CDR3 runs 16 residues. The chain's CDR3 is CATSRGRDKVPNEQFF. The CDR3 nucleotides are TGTGCCACCAGCAGAGGTCGGGACAAGGTCCCCAATGAGCAGTTCTTC.

The genes are TRBV4-1 and TRBJ2-7; TRBD2 matches at 8 bases. The CDR3 sequence is 14 residues long. Trimming removed 2 bases from V and 2 bases from J; junction bases left unmatched: 2. The germline gives CDR1 MGHRA, CDR2 YSYEKL. CDR3 DNA: TGCGCCAGCAGCCAAAACGGGGGGGCCTACGAGCAGTACTTC. It encodes CASSQNGGAYEQYF.

V is TRBV7-9 and J is TRBJ1-6; no reliable D call. The V gene lost 3 bases and the J gene lost 9 bases, with 12 bases spanning the gap. Per the germline V gene, CDR1 is SEHNR and CDR2 is FQNEAQ (reference sequence). The CDR3 totals 14 residues. The CDR3 here is CASSLSHTGSPLHF. As DNA, the CDR3 is TGTGCCAGCAGCTTGTCGCATACGGGTTCACCCCTCCACTTT.

The rearrangement uses TRBV14 and TRBJ1-4; D remains ambiguous. CDR1 and CDR2 (germline): SGHDN, FVKESK. V lost 4 bases, J lost 7 bases, and 7 bases lay in between. This CDR3 has 12 residues. CDR3 sequence: CASSPSSEKLFF. Written as DNA, the CDR3 is TGTGCCAGCAGCCCCTCGAGTGAAAAACTGTTTTTT.

CDR3 DNA sequence: TGTGCCACCAGCAGAGATCACAGCTCCTATAATTCACCCCTCCACTTT. As protein: CATSRDHSSYNSPLHF. The chain is built from TRBV15 and TRBJ1-6; no reliable D call. V was pared by 0 bases and J by 0 bases, with 6 bases between. CDR3 size: 16 residues. Germline V gives CDR1 LNHNV, CDR2 YYDKDF (reference sequence).

This clone appeared once. The gene calls are TRBV27 and TRBJ1-2, with D possibly matching TRBD1 (6 bases). V was cut by 1 base and J by 4 bases, with 16 bases left in between. Germline CDR1 reads MNHEY; CDR2 reads SMNVEV (reference sequence). The CDR3 sequence is 16 residues long. The CDR3 sequence: CASSLYGGPTGYGYTF. In nucleotides, the CDR3 is TGTGCCAGCAGTTTATACGGGGGGCCGACCGGCTATGGCTACACCTTC.

This chain links TRBV9 with TRBJ2-2; D gene uncertain. CDR3 length: 13 residues. Germline CDR1 reads SGDLS; CDR2 reads YYNGEE. Trimming cost V 1 base and J 5 bases, with 6 bases left between them. The CDR3 DNA reads TGTGCCAGCAGCGTACTTACAACCGGGGAGCTGTTTTTT. Translation gives CASSVLTTGELFF.

The rearrangement joins TRBV7-9 to TRBJ2-4; TRBD2 aligns across 8 bases. The CDR3 runs 16 residues. The V gene end was trimmed by 5 bases and the J gene end by 5 bases; junction bases not matched to a gene: 11. From germline, CDR1 is SEHNR and CDR2 FQNEAQ (reference sequence). CDR3 protein: CASSPGGGPPQNIQYF. CDR3 nucleotide sequence: TGTGCCAGCAGCCCGGGGGGGGGACCCCCCCAAAACATTCAGTACTTC.

The chain uses TRBV5-4 and TRBJ2-7; 10 bases are shared with TRBD1. Looked up from germline, CDR1 is SGHNT and CDR2 is YYREEE (reference sequence). There are 15 residues in the CDR3. The ends lost 5 bases at V and 2 bases at J; junction bases unmatched: 7. The CDR3 DNA follows: TGTGCCAGCAGTTCAGCGGACAGGGGGACCTACGAGCAGTACTTC. This encodes CASSSADRGTYEQYF.

This clone was recorded a few times. This chain connects TRBV5-4 to TRBJ1-6; 8 nucleotides agree with TRBD1. CDR3 length equals 16 residues. Germline V gene lookup returns CDR1 SGHNT and CDR2 YYREEE (reference sequence). Trimming removed 0 bases from V and 8 bases from J; junction bases left unmatched: 7. The CDR3 sequence is CASSLGAGTGDSPLHF. CDR3 in DNA: TGTGCCAGCAGCTTGGGCGCCGGGACAGGAGATTCACCCCTCCACTTT.

The J gene is TRBJ1-1, the V gene TRBV7-9, with D maybe TRBD1 (6 bases). Germline CDR1 reads SEHNR; CDR2 reads FQNEAQ (reference sequence). The CDR3 consists of 16 residues. V dropped 1 base and J dropped 2 bases, with 14 bases sitting between them. The CDR3 reads CASSLGGSGDNTEAFF. The CDR3 nucleotides read TGTGCCAGCAGCTTAGGTGGGTCAGGGGACAACACTGAAGCTTTCTTT.

The V gene is TRBV19, the J gene TRBJ2-7; the D is unclear. The V end was cut by 4 bases, the J end by 1 base, with 8 bases between. CDR1 is LNHDA and CDR2 is SQIVND in the germline V gene (reference sequence). The CDR3 runs to 13 residues. CDR3 in DNA: TGTGCCAGTAGTACCACTTTGTCCTACGAGCAGTACTTC. Its translation: CASSTTLSYEQYF.

V is TRBV18 and J is TRBJ1-1; D remains unclear. Trimming shortened V by 3 bases and J by 1 base, and 9 bases separated the two germline ends. The length of the CDR3 is 14 residues. The germline gives CDR1 KGHSH, CDR2 LQKENI. CDR3 protein: CASSPSSGNTEAFF. For the CDR3, the DNA is TGTGCCAGCTCACCTAGCTCGGGGAACACTGAAGCTTTCTTT.

The chain has TRBV5-1 and TRBJ2-5; 10 bases align to TRBD2. The CDR3 runs 14 residues. V lost 0 bases and J lost 4; bases outside the gene matches: 0. The germline V gene encodes CDR1 SGHRS and CDR2 YFSETQ. The chain's CDR3 is CASSLASGGETQYF. CDR3 DNA: TGCGCCAGCAGCTTGGCTAGCGGGGGAGAGACCCAGTACTTC.